These 29 T cell receptor beta chains share one sample of origin, sequenced in a study of cytomegalovirus exposure and HLA in healthy donors. The PCR made use of 60 Vbeta and 13 Jbeta primers. Produced via immunoSEQ multiplex PCR; TCRdb's table is partial and in-frame only. The data contain about 180,000 clones, over 70% of them seen just once; the ten biggest clones take up more than 1%. Sequencing was performed on PBMCs. These receptors all stem from a boy aged 2 to 10 in good health and CMV-seronegative.

This rearrangement joins TRBV13 to TRBJ2-3, with D perhaps matching TRBD2 (5 bases). V shed 1 base and J shed 3 bases, with 11 bases lying between them. The CDR3 sequence is 15 residues long. CDR1 is PRHDT, CDR2 FYEKMQ, per germline (reference sequence). CDR3 protein: CASSLEASRTDTQYF. CDR3 nucleotide sequence: TGTGCCAGCAGCTTAGAGGCTAGCAGAACAGATACGCAGTATTTT.

This chain links TRBV25-1 with TRBJ2-3; a possible D gene is TRBD1 (6 bases). Trimming cost V 7 bases and J 0 bases, with 20 bases left between them. CDR1 and CDR2 from the germline V gene are MGHDK and SYGVNS. CDR3 length: 17 residues. The chain's CDR3 is CASTSISAGASTDTQYF. As DNA, the CDR3 is TGTGCCAGCACCTCAATATCGGCAGGGGCTAGCACAGATACGCAGTATTTT.

V gene TRBV27 combines with J gene TRBJ1-1; D perhaps matches TRBD1 (6 bases). Trimming left V 9 bases short and J 7 bases short, with 12 bases between. The CDR3 consists of 11 residues. Germline V gives CDR1 MNHEY, CDR2 SMNVEV (reference sequence). CDR3 DNA: TGTGCCAGAGGACAGAAGGGTGAAGCTTTCTTT. This codes for CARGQKGEAFF.

V usage is TRBV7-9 and J usage is TRBJ1-1; D gene uncertain. Trimming stripped 2 bases from V and 1 base from J, with 5 bases between. From germline, CDR1 is SEHNR and CDR2 FQNEAQ (reference sequence). This CDR3 spans 13 amino acids. This chain's CDR3 is CASSLNGNTEAFF. As DNA, the CDR3 is TGTGCCAGCAGCTTAAACGGGAACACTGAAGCTTTCTTT.

The V call is TRBV4-1, the J call TRBJ2-1; 7 nucleotides line up with TRBD2. The CDR3 spans 16 residues. The germline V gene has CDR1 MGHRA and CDR2 YSYEKL. The ends lost 0 bases at V and 2 bases at J; junction bases unmatched: 4. The CDR3 DNA follows: TGCGCCAGCAGCCAAGATCGGGGGGAGACCTACAATGAGCAGTTCTTC. The encoded protein is CASSQDRGETYNEQFF.

This clone was seen more than once but under ten times. The chain links TRBV2 to TRBJ2-7; 7 nucleotides line up with TRBD1. CDR1 is SNHLY and CDR2 is FYNNEI in the germline V gene. The CDR3 runs to 14 residues. With 5 bases clipped from V and 4 bases from J, the junction kept 8 bases outside the gene matches. This CDR3 is CASSPGTESYEQYF. The CDR3 DNA reads as TGTGCCAGCAGTCCCGGGACAGAGTCTTACGAGCAGTACTTC.

The chain recombines TRBV30 with TRBJ2-3; D is perhaps TRBD2 (6 bases). This CDR3 region has 13 residues. Germline assignment: CDR1 GTSNPN and CDR2 SVGIG (reference sequence). The CDR3 loop reads CARSAGSGDTQYF. As DNA, the CDR3 is TGTGCTCGCTCTGCGGGGAGTGGGGATACGCAGTATTTT.

V is TRBV6-6 and J is TRBJ2-3; possibly TRBD2 for D (5 bases). V was pared by 0 bases and J by 3 bases, with 7 bases between. Germline CDR1 is MNHNY and CDR2 is SVGAGI (reference sequence). The CDR3 contains 14 residues. CDR3 amino acids: CASSYSRGTDTQYF. CDR3 in DNA: TGTGCCAGCAGTTACTCCCGGGGAACAGATACGCAGTATTTT.

J is TRBJ2-5 and V is TRBV6-1, with TRBD1 matching 7 bases. Germline V lookup: CDR1 MNHNS, CDR2 SASEGT. The CDR3 is made up of 15 amino acids. After removal of 5 bases from V and 2 bases from J, the junction contained 8 bases not matched to a gene. CDR3 sequence: CASSTHRGQQETQYF. CDR3 nucleotide sequence: TGTGCCAGCAGTACACACAGGGGTCAACAAGAGACCCAGTACTTC.

The chain couples TRBV5-6 to TRBJ2-7; D is possibly TRBD2 (6 bases). The CDR3 runs 17 residues. Trimming shortened V by 0 bases and J by 2 bases, and 18 bases separated the two germline ends. From germline, CDR1 is SGHDT and CDR2 YYEEEE. In DNA, the CDR3 is TGTGCCAGCAGCTTGGGCGGGGAGAAGCGATCCACCTACGAGCAGTACGTC. It encodes CASSLGGEKRSTYEQYV.

The gene calls are TRBV5-1 and TRBJ1-1, with TRBD1 matching over 7 bases. CDR1 SGHRS and CDR2 YFSETQ come from the germline V gene. CDR3 length equals 14 residues. Trimming removed 2 bases from V and 8 bases from J; junction bases left unmatched: 9. CDR3 bases: TGCGCCAGCAGCTTTAAACAGGGGATAGAAGAAGCTTTCTTT. Translated: CASSFKQGIEEAFF.

The chain employs TRBV6-5 and TRBJ1-4; a possible D gene is TRBD1 (6 bases). Germline V CDR1 and CDR2: MNHEY, SVGAGI. CDR3 size: 14 residues. The ends were cut back, 4 bases at V and 8 bases at J, with 14 bases in the middle. CDR3 DNA: TGTGCCAGCAGTTTCACAGGGCCGGGGGAAAAACTGTTTTTT. Translation gives CASSFTGPGEKLFF.

The V call is TRBV5-1, the J call TRBJ2-7; the match to TRBD1 covers 10 bases. The CDR3 sequence is 16 residues long. Trimming at V came to 0 bases and at J to 5 bases, leaving 8 bases not matched to a gene. Germline V gene sequence: CDR1 SGHRS, CDR2 YFSETQ. CDR3 in amino acids: CASSLDWGQGFHEQYV. CDR3 in DNA: TGCGCCAGCAGCTTGGATTGGGGACAGGGGTTTCACGAGCAGTACGTC.

The rearrangement joins TRBV18 to TRBJ1-1; 7 nucleotides line up with TRBD1. Germline trimming cut 2 bases from V and 1 base from J; bases unmatched to any gene: 4. The CDR3 is 15 residues long. Germline loops: CDR1 KGHSH, CDR2 LQKENI. CDR3 loop: CASSPGQERNTEAFF. DNA of the CDR3: TGTGCCAGCTCACCAGGACAGGAGAGGAACACTGAAGCTTTCTTT. The full variable domain, rest sourced from reference TRBV18 and TRBJ1-1, is NAGVMQNPRHLVRRRGQEARLRCSPMKGHSHVYWYRQLPEEGLKFMVYLQKENIIDESGMPKERFSAEFPKEGPSILRIQQVVRGDSAAYFCASSPGQERNTEAFFGQGTRLTVV.

This chain joins TRBV18 and TRBJ2-7; 9 positions match TRBD2. CDR3 length: 14 residues. The V gene's germline CDR1 is KGHSH and CDR2 LQKENI. V trimming: 3 bases; J trimming: 3 bases; junction bases outside the gene matches: 3. CDR3 DNA: TGTGCCAGCTCACCTTTAGCGGGAGTCTACGAGCAGTACTTC. Translated: CASSPLAGVYEQYF.

The chain recombines TRBV5-1 with TRBJ2-1; 9 positions agree with TRBD2. The germline V gene encodes CDR1 SGHRS and CDR2 YFSETQ. With V trimmed by 0 bases and J by 7 bases, 5 bases remained unmatched. The CDR3 contains 15 residues. CDR3 sequence reads: CASSLVAGGGNEQFF. CDR3 bases: TGCGCCAGCAGCTTGGTGGCGGGGGGGGGAAATGAGCAGTTCTTC. The full variable domain, its missing parts supplied by reference TRBV5-1 and TRBJ2-1, is KAGVTQTPRYLIKTRGQQVTLSCSPISGHRSVSWYQQTPGQGLQFLFEYFSETQRNKGNFPGRFSGRQFSNSRSEMNVSTLELGDSALYLCASSLVAGGGNEQFFGPGTRLTVL.

The chain recombines TRBV7-9 with TRBJ2-3; the D is unclear. Germline CDR1 is SEHNR and CDR2 is FQNEAQ (reference sequence). The V gene lost 5 bases and the J gene lost 6 bases, with 9 bases spanning the gap. There are 12 residues in the CDR3. The CDR3 reads CASSLLSDTQYF. The CDR3, as DNA: TGTGCCAGCAGCCTCCTGAGCGATACGCAGTATTTT.

CDR3: CAWKREKLFF. The CDR3 DNA reads as TGTGCCTGGAAGCGTGAAAAACTGTTTTTT. The chain joins TRBV30 to TRBJ1-4; D not certain. V gave up 4 bases and J gave up 7 bases, with 4 bases separating them. Germline CDR1 reads GTSNPN; CDR2 reads SVGIG (reference sequence). The CDR3 runs to 10 residues.

This clone was recorded only once. V is TRBV5-4 and J is TRBJ1-2; a possible D gene is TRBD1 (6 bases). Trimming cost V 0 bases and J 4 bases, with 10 bases left between them. Germline CDR1 and CDR2: SGHNT and YYREEE (reference sequence). This CDR3 has 14 amino acids. As DNA, the CDR3 is TGTGCCAGCAGCTTGGACAGGGCCCTCTATGGCTACACCTTC. Its translation is CASSLDRALYGYTF.

V and J are TRBV7-9 and TRBJ1-3; D is unclear. This CDR3 has 15 amino acids. CDR1 SEHNR and CDR2 FQNEAQ come from the germline V gene (reference sequence). Deletions cut 2 bases from V and 0 bases from J, with 8 bases between. CDR3 coding DNA: TGTGCCAGCAGCTTATCTGCGAGCTCTGGAAACACCATATATTTT. It specifies CASSLSASSGNTIYF.

The V and J genes are TRBV7-9 and TRBJ2-5; D gene uncertain. CDR3 length equals 14 residues. V lost 5 bases and J 3 bases, leaving 13 bases between the germline ends. Germline V lookup: CDR1 SEHNR, CDR2 FQNEAQ (reference sequence). The CDR3 reads CASSPSDREETQYF. The DNA for the CDR3 is TGTGCCAGCAGCCCATCCGACCGGGAAGAGACCCAGTACTTC. The entire variable domain, with the rest obtained from reference TRBV7-9 and TRBJ2-5, is as follows: DTGVSQNPRHKITKRGQNVTFRCDPISEHNRLYWYRQTLGQGPEFLTYFQNEAQLEKSRLLSDRFSAERPKGSFSTLEIQRTEQGDSAMYLCASSPSDREETQYFGPGTRLLVL.

The rearrangement uses TRBV11-2 and TRBJ2-2; TRBD2 is a possible D gene (5 bases). Trimming cost V 5 bases and J 1 base, with 11 bases left between them. CDR3 size: 15 residues. Germline CDR1 is SGHAT and CDR2 is FQNNGV. The DNA of the CDR3 is TGTGCCAGCAGCCCGACGGGGAAGAACACCGGGGAGCTGTTTTTT. Translated: CASSPTGKNTGELFF.

CDR3 nucleotides: TGTGCCAGCGGGAGGGGCGAGGAAGCTTTCTTT. Translated: CASGRGEEAFF. This chain uses TRBV5-8 with TRBJ1-1, with a possible D match to TRBD1 (5 bases). Trimming left V 7 bases short and J 8 bases short, with 12 bases between. The CDR3 is 11 residues long. Germline loops: CDR1 SGHTS, CDR2 YDEGEE.

The CDR3 nucleotides read TGTGCCAGCAGCGTAGCAACGGGATTAGGCACCGGGGAGCTGTTTTTT. Its translation is CASSVATGLGTGELFF. The chain couples TRBV9 to TRBJ2-2; D possibly corresponds to TRBD2 (5 bases). Germline CDR1 and CDR2: SGDLS and YYNGEE. The CDR3 extends over 16 amino acids. V was trimmed by 0 bases and J by 4 bases, leaving 13 bases between them.

V is TRBV5-4 and J is TRBJ1-1; D is possibly TRBD1 (6 bases). Germline CDR1 and CDR2: SGHNT and YYREEE (reference sequence). The length of the CDR3 is 12 residues. V gave up 4 bases and J gave up 8 bases, with 12 bases separating them. The DNA of the CDR3 is TGTGCCAGCAGCCGGGGGCGGGGGGAAGCTTTCTTT. It specifies CASSRGRGEAFF.

This clone was seen a few times. The chain links TRBV6-1 to TRBJ2-5, with a possible D match to TRBD1 (5 bases). The CDR3 loop spans 15 amino acids. Germline V CDR1 and CDR2: MNHNS, SASEGT. V was shortened by 5 bases and J by 4 bases, with 17 bases between the two germline ends. The CDR3 loop reads CASSPEWQGPETQYF. The CDR3 nucleotides are TGTGCCAGCAGTCCCGAATGGCAGGGTCCAGAGACCCAGTACTTC.

The chain has TRBV19 and TRBJ1-1; 7 nucleotides align to TRBD1. The CDR3 length is 15 residues. The J segment lost 2 bases and the V segment lost 3 bases, leaving 6 bases of the junction unmatched. Germline-derived CDR1 and CDR2 are LNHDA and SQIVND (reference sequence). The CDR3 DNA reads as TGTGCCAGTAGTATCCGGGACAGACAAAACACTGAAGCTTTCTTT. This sequence encodes CASSIRDRQNTEAFF.

This clone was seen more than once but under ten times. In DNA, the CDR3 is TGTGCCAGTAGCCCGGACAGGGGCCGTATAGGCTACACCTTC. Protein sequence: CASSPDRGRIGYTF. This sequence joins TRBV19 and TRBJ1-2, with TRBD1 matching over 9 bases. Germline assignment: CDR1 LNHDA and CDR2 SQIVND (reference sequence). The CDR3 totals 14 residues. After removal of 6 bases from V and 8 bases from J, the junction contained 10 bases not matched to a gene.

This clone was observed a few times. V is TRBV2 and J is TRBJ2-1, with 11 bases fitting TRBD2. The CDR3 sequence is 15 residues long. Germline lookup yields CDR1 SNHLY and CDR2 FYNNEI. Losses at the gene ends were 3 bases for V and 8 bases for J; bases not matched to a gene: 6. Here the CDR3 DNA reads TGTGCCAGCAGTGACGTGGGACTAGCGGTAGATGAGCAGTTCTTC. It specifies CASSDVGLAVDEQFF.